What follows are 19 T cell receptor beta chains derived from one specimen sequenced in a study of shared clonotypes between healthy human individuals. The assay was immunoSEQ multiplex PCR, and TCRdb's table has in-frame clones only and misses some. The sample has more than 2,000,000 clones; approximately 95% are singletons. Sequencing input: naive CD4+ T cells from PBMCs. Subset given: CD45RA+ positively selected. Receptors were obtained from a man in his late teens or twenties in good health. Some clones in this sample may be carry-over from other donors' samples.

The CDR3 coding sequence is TGTGCCAGCAGCTTACAGGGAGGGAGACTGCATTTT. Amino acid sequence: CASSLQGGRLHF. This rearrangement joins TRBV11-2 to TRBJ1-5; TRBD1 might be the D (5 bases). This CDR3 spans 12 amino acids. V was clipped by 2 bases and J by 15 bases, with 14 bases between them. Per germline, CDR1 SGHAT and CDR2 FQNNGV.

The genes are TRBV21-1 and TRBJ2-5; TRBD2 is the table's D call, not checked against the DNA. TRBV21-1 is a pseudogene segment. The CDR3 is 14 residues long. DNA of the CDR3: TGTGCCAGCAGCAGCCACTCCGACGGGGAGACCCAGTACTTC. Encoded protein: CASSSHSDGETQYF.

This clone was observed a handful of times. This sequence may be a read error, since a much larger clone differs from it by one base. This sample includes further DNA sequences coding for the same CDR3. V usage is TRBV7-2 and J usage is TRBJ2-2; no clear D. The CDR3 totals 13 residues. Trimming left V 4 bases short and J 0 bases short, with 3 bases between. Germline CDR1 is SGHTA and CDR2 is FQGNSA. The DNA of the CDR3 is TGTGCCAGCAGCTCCCCGAACACCGGGGAGCTGTTTTTT. It encodes CASSSPNTGELFF. Combining the CDR3 with reference TRBV7-2 and TRBJ2-2 gives the whole variable domain GAGVSQSPSNKVTEKGKDVELRCDPISGHTALYWYRQSLGQGLEFLIYFQGNSAPDKSGLPSDRFSAERTGGSVSTLTIQRTQQEDSAVYLCASSSPNTGELFFGEGSRLTVL.

V gene TRBV10-3 combines with J gene TRBJ2-2; D may correspond to TRBD1 or TRBD2 (5 bases each). V was shortened by 3 bases and J by 4 bases, with 6 bases between the two germline ends. There are 13 residues in the CDR3. Per the germline V gene, CDR1 is ENHRY and CDR2 is SYGVKD. As DNA, the CDR3 is TGTGCCATCAGTGATGGGACCACCGGGGAGCTGTTTTTT. Translation gives CAISDGTTGELFF.

The chain employs TRBV11-3 and TRBJ1-3; D may be TRBD1 (6 bases). This CDR3 is 14 amino acids long. Germline loops: CDR1 SGHNT, CDR2 YENEEA. The ends were cut back, 5 bases at V and 1 base at J, with 9 bases in the middle. The CDR3 DNA sequence: TGTGCCAGCAGCCCAGGGGCATCTGGAAACACCATATATTTT. Amino acids: CASSPGASGNTIYF.

This chain joins TRBV6-1 and TRBJ1-5, with D unresolved. Germline V gene sequence: CDR1 MNHNS, CDR2 SASEGT. The CDR3 totals 17 residues. Trimming removed 0 bases from V and 3 bases from J, with 15 bases in between. CDR3 in amino acids: CASSEARYVIFNQPQHF. The DNA of the CDR3 is TGTGCCAGCAGTGAAGCCCGCTACGTAATCTTCAATCAGCCCCAGCATTTT.

This clone appeared once. The rearrangement links TRBV19 to TRBJ1-5, with 11 bases aligning to TRBD1. With 5 bases clipped from V and 5 bases from J, the junction kept 8 bases outside the gene matches. Per germline, CDR1 LNHDA and CDR2 SQIVND (reference sequence). The CDR3 covers 16 residues. The CDR3 here is CASSLGTGGLYQPQHF. CDR3 DNA: TGTGCCAGTAGTCTAGGGACAGGGGGTTTGTATCAGCCCCAGCATTTT.

This sequence joins TRBV10-3 and TRBJ2-5, with TRBD1 as a possible D gene (6 bases). The CDR3 loop spans 13 amino acids. The germline V gene has CDR1 ENHRY and CDR2 SYGVKD. Trimming left V 10 bases short and J 0 bases short, with 12 bases between. Here the CDR3 reads CATQYRDQETQYF. The CDR3 bases are TGTGCCACCCAATACAGGGACCAAGAGACCCAGTACTTC.

This chain joins TRBV5-1 and TRBJ1-2; 12 bases align to TRBD1. V lost 3 bases and J lost 2; bases outside the gene matches: 5. CDR1 and CDR2 from the germline V gene are SGHRS and YFSETQ. The CDR3 has 16 residues. The CDR3 coding sequence is TGCGCCAGCAGCTCGTCCGGGACAGGGGGCAACTATGGCTACACCTTC. It is translated as CASSSSGTGGNYGYTF.

The chain recombines TRBV19 with TRBJ2-7; 9 nucleotides match TRBD2. This CDR3 spans 14 amino acids. Germline-derived CDR1 and CDR2 are LNHDA and SQIVND (reference sequence). The V and J ends lost 5 bases and 7 bases, in that order; junction bases with no gene match: 9. CDR3 amino acids: CASSPSSGEVEQYF. As DNA, the CDR3 is TGTGCCAGTAGTCCATCTAGCGGGGAGGTGGAGCAGTACTTC. The variable domain in full, with the rest retrieved from reference TRBV19 and TRBJ2-7, is DGGITQSPKYLFRKEGQNVTLSCEQNLNHDAMYWYRQDPGQGLRLIYYSQIVNDFQKGDIAEGYSVSREKKESFPLTVTSAQKNPTAFYLCASSPSSGEVEQYFGPGTRLTVT.

The V call is TRBV28, the J call TRBJ2-7, with D possibly TRBD2 on 5 matching bases. V was pared by 8 bases and J by 2 bases, with 22 bases between. The CDR3 is 16 residues long. Germline V gene data show CDR1 as MDHEN and CDR2 as SYDVKM. CDR3 sequence: CASYSRGDKSPYEQYF. Written as DNA, the CDR3 is TGTGCCAGCTACTCCCGGGGTGACAAATCTCCCTACGAGCAGTACTTC.

The J gene is TRBJ1-6, the V gene TRBV28; possibly TRBD1 for D (6 bases). V dropped 2 bases and J dropped 9 bases, with 8 bases sitting between them. Per germline, CDR1 MDHEN and CDR2 SYDVKM. This CDR3 is 13 amino acids long. CDR3 in DNA: TGTGCCAGCAGTTTAAGGGGGATTTCACCCCTCCACTTT. Protein product: CASSLRGISPLHF.

The chain uses TRBV13 and TRBJ2-7; D possibly corresponds to TRBD1 (5 bases). The CDR3 runs 15 residues. V was clipped by 4 bases and J by 1 base, with 14 bases between them. Germline V gene sequence: CDR1 PRHDT, CDR2 FYEKMQ (reference sequence). CDR3 coding DNA: TGTGCCAGCAGCTCCCTATGGCAGGGATCCTACGAGCAGTACTTC. It codes for CASSSLWQGSYEQYF.

This chain connects TRBV5-5 to TRBJ2-3, with D perhaps TRBD1 or TRBD2 (5 bases each). Germline V gene lookup returns CDR1 SGHKS and CDR2 YYEKEE (reference sequence). The V end was cut by 2 bases, the J end by 2 bases, with 12 bases between. The CDR3 covers 15 residues. This chain's CDR3 is CASSFRDGTTDTQYF. In DNA, the CDR3 is TGTGCCAGCAGCTTCCGGGACGGTACCACAGATACGCAGTATTTT.

The V gene is TRBV2, the J gene TRBJ1-2, with 7 positions matching TRBD1. This CDR3 spans 14 amino acids. After removal of 8 bases from V and 4 bases from J, the junction contained 10 bases not matched to a gene. Germline-derived CDR1 and CDR2 are SNHLY and FYNNEI. Here the CDR3 reads CASRPGTDIYGYTF. CDR3 in DNA: TGTGCCAGCCGACCCGGGACAGATATCTATGGCTACACCTTC.

V gene TRBV18 combines with J gene TRBJ1-5; TRBD1 agrees at 9 bases. Per the germline V gene, CDR1 is KGHSH and CDR2 is LQKENI. The CDR3 totals 15 residues. The V segment lost 0 bases and the J segment 9 bases; nucleotides outside the gene matches: 6. The CDR3 sequence: CASSPPGQGGLPQHF. In nucleotides, the CDR3 is TGTGCCAGCTCACCACCGGGACAGGGTGGGTTGCCCCAGCATTTT.

This chain connects TRBV25-1 to TRBJ2-5; the D gene is possibly TRBD2 (7 bases). The CDR3 is 15 residues long. V lost 7 bases and J 7 bases, leaving 22 bases between the germline ends. CDR1 is MGHDK, CDR2 SYGVNS, per germline. The CDR3 DNA reads TGTGCCAGCAAGGGGGGGGCAGGGAGGGAGGCGACCCAGTACTTC. Amino acids: CASKGGAGREATQYF.

The V and J genes are TRBV28 and TRBJ2-5, with D perhaps TRBD2 (5 bases). The CDR3 is 14 residues long. Trimming left V 7 bases short and J 3 bases short, with 15 bases between. Germline values: CDR1 MDHEN, CDR2 SYDVKM. This CDR3 is CASNTDLIKETQYF. DNA of the CDR3: TGTGCCAGCAATACGGACTTAATTAAAGAGACCCAGTACTTC.

The chain recombines TRBV7-9 with TRBJ2-3; 12 bases fit TRBD2. The germline gives CDR1 SEHNR, CDR2 FQNEAQ (reference sequence). There are 18 residues in the CDR3. The V and J ends lost 5 bases and 8 bases, in that order; junction bases with no gene match: 17. In nucleotides, the CDR3 is TGTGCCAGCAGCCTCTACCCGCATCGGACTAGCGGGATGGGTACGCAGTATTTT. Residues: CASSLYPHRTSGMGTQYF.